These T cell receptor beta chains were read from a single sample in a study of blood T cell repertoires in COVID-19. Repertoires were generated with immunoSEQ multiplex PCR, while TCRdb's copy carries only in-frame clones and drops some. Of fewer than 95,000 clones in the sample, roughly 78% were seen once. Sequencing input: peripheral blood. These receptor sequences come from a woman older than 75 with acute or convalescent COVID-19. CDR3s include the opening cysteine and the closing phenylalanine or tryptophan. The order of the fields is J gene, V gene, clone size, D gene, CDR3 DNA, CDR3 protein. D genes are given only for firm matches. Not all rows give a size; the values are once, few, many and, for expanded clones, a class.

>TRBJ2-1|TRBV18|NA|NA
TGTGCCAGCTCACCATTGCGCAATGAGCAGTTCTTC
CASSPLRNEQFF
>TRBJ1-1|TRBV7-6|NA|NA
TGTGCCAGCAGCCCCCAGGGGAGTCGGAACACTGAAGCTTTCTTT
CASSPQGSRNTEAFF
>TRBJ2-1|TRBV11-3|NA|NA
TGTGCCAGCAGCTTTTTCAGGTCCGGTGAGCAGTTCTTC
CASSFFRSGEQFF
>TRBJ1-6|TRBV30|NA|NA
TGTGCCTGGAGTCCTAATTACGTTCACCGGGGAGCCGATAATTCACCCCTCCACTTT
CAWSPNYVHRGADNSPLHF
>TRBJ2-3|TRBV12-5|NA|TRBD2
TGTGCTAGTGGTTTGACCCTAGCGGGGGGATTTATTAGCACAGATACGCAGTATTTT
CASGLTLAGGFISTDTQYF
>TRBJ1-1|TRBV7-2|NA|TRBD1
TGTGCCAGCTCAGGGGGAATGAACACTGAAGCTTTCTTT
CASSGGMNTEAFF
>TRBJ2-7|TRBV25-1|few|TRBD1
TGTGCCAGCAGTGGGCCTCCGTACACAGGGGTCAACTACGAGCAGTACTTC
CASSGPPYTGVNYEQYF
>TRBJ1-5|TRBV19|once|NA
TGTGCCAGTAGGGGGCGGGGGTCCAATCAGCCCCAGCATTTT
CASRGRGSNQPQHF
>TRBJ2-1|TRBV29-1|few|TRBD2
TGCAGCGTGCCCACTAGCGGGGGCGCCAACAATGAGCAGTTCTTC
CSVPTSGGANNEQFF
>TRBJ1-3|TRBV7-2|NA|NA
TGTGCCAGCAGCTTCAGGCAGGGGAATTCTGGAAACACCATATATTTT
CASSFRQGNSGNTIYF
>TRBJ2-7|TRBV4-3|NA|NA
TGCGCCAGCAGCCAAGAGATGGGAGCAGCCTACGAGCAGTACTTC
CASSQEMGAAYEQYF
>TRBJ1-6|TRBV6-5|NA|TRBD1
TGTGCCAGCAGGCTCGCAGGGGGACGGGCCCTCCACTTT
CASRLAGGRALHF
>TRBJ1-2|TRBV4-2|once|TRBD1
TGTGCCAGCAGCCAAGAACCGGGACAGGGAAACTATGGCTACACCTTC
CASSQEPGQGNYGYTF
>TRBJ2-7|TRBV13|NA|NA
TGTGCCAGCAGCCAACGGAAGACAGGATGGGCCTACGAGCAGTACTTC
CASSQRKTGWAYEQYF
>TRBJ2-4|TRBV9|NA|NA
TGTGCCAGCAGCGTCGGAGGGAACGACATTCAGTACTTC
CASSVGGNDIQYF
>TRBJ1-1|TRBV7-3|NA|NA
TGTGCCAGCAGCTTGTACTTGAACACTGAAGCTTTCTTT
CASSLYLNTEAFF
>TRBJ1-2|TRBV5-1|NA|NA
TGCGCCAGCAGCCCAGAAGGGGATGGCTACACCTTC
CASSPEGDGYTF
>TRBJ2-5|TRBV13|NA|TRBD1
TGTGCCAGCAGCTCGGGACAGGGCGGAGAGACCCAGTACTTC
CASSSGQGGETQYF
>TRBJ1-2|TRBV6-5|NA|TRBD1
TGTGCCAGCGCCGGGACAGGGGGTGACTACACCTTC
CASAGTGGDYTF
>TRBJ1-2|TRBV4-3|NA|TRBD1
TGCGCCAGCAGCCAAGCCTACAGGGGCTTCTATGGCTACACCTTC
CASSQAYRGFYGYTF
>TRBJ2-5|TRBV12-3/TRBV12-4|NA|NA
TGTGCCAGCAGTTTCCCCATAGGTAGCAGGTACTTC
CASSFPIGSRYF
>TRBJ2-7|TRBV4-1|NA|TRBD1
TGCGCCAGCAGCCAAGGTCCAGGGGGAGCCTACGAGCAGTACTTC
CASSQGPGGAYEQYF
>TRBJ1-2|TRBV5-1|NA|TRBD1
TGCGCCAGCAGCTTTGGACAGGGAGTAGGTGGCTACACCTTC
CASSFGQGVGGYTF
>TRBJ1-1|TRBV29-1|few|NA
TGCAGCGTTCCGGGGGAGGGGGGCACTGAAGCTTTCTTT
CSVPGEGGTEAFF
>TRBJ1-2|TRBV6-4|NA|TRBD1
TGTGCCAGCAGTGCGACAGGGTATTATGGCTACACCTTC
CASSATGYYGYTF
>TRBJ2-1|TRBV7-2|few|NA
TGTGCCAGCAGCCCCCGGGGATCCTACAATGAGCAGTTCTTC
CASSPRGSYNEQFF
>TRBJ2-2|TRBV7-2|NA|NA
TGTGCCAGCAGCCGGGCGGGGGACACGGTCACCGGGGAGCTGTTTTTT
CASSRAGDTVTGELFF
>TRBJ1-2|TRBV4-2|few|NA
TGTGCCAGCAGCCTGTACAGGGATGGCTACACCTTC
CASSLYRDGYTF
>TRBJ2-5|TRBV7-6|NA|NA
TGTGCCAGCAGCTTAGCCGGACTCTCGGGGGAGACCCAGTACTTC
CASSLAGLSGETQYF
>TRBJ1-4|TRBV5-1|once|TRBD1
TGCGCCAGCAGCCCTCAGGGGGTTAGGCACGAAAAACTGTTTTTT
CASSPQGVRHEKLFF
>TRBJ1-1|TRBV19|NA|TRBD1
TGTGCCAGTAGTATAGTGACAGGGGGGAACACTGAAGCTTTCTTT
CASSIVTGGNTEAFF
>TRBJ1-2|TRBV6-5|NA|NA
TGTGCCAGCAGCTCCGGGGGGACGAACTATGGCTACACCTTC
CASSSGGTNYGYTF
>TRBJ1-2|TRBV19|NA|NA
TGTGCCAGTAGTATGGTTTTGGCAGTATCCTATGGCTACACCTTC
CASSMVLAVSYGYTF
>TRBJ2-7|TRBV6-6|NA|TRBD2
TGTGCCAGCATCCGAACTAGCGGGGGAAGGTACGAGCAGTACTTC
CASIRTSGGRYEQYF
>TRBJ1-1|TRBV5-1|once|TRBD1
TGCGCCAGCAGCTTGGAGGGGGCCACTGAAGCTTTCTTT
CASSLEGATEAFF
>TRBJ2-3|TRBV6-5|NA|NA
TGTGCCGGGAGGACGGAGAACACAGATACGCAGTATTTT
CAGRTENTDTQYF
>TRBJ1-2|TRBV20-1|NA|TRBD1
TGCAGTGCTAGTAGGGCAGGGGGCTCTCTAATGTATGGCTACACCTTC
CSASRAGGSLMYGYTF
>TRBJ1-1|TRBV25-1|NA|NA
TGTGCCAGCAGTGAATTGGGCAGGGGACTGAACACTGAAGCTTTCTTT
CASSELGRGLNTEAFF
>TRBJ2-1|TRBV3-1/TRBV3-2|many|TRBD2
TGTGCCAGCAGCCTTGGACTAGCGGGGGATTCCTACAATGAGCAGTTCTTC
CASSLGLAGDSYNEQFF
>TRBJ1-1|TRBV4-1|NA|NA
TGCGCCAGCAGCCAAGGCTATACCGGGACACTGAACACTGAAGCTTTCTTT
CASSQGYTGTLNTEAFF
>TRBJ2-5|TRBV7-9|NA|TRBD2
TGTGCCAGCAGGGGTAGCGGGGCCCGGGAGACCCAGTACTTC
CASRGSGARETQYF
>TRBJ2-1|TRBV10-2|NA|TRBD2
TGCGCCAGCAGGGGGAGGGCGGGGGACGTGGATGAGCAGTTCTTC
CASRGRAGDVDEQFF
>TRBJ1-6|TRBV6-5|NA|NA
TGTGCCAGCAGTTCCGACAGGATAAGTTCACCCCTCCACTTT
CASSSDRISSPLHF
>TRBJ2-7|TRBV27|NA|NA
TGTGCCAGCAGTTTGGGGGCCCCCTACGAGCAGTACTTC
CASSLGAPYEQYF
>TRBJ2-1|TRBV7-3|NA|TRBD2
TGTGCCAGCAGCCCGGGGGGACTAGCGGGGTATAGTGAGCAGTTCTTC
CASSPGGLAGYSEQFF
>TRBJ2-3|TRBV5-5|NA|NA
TGTGCCAGCAGCCCCGGGGGGGGCAGGGGGGCAGATACGCAGTATTTT
CASSPGGGRGADTQYF
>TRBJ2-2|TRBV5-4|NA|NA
TGTGCCAGCAGCTTGGTGGCCGACACCGGGGAGCTGTTTTTT
CASSLVADTGELFF
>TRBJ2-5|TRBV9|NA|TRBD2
TGTGCCAGCAGCGATGGGACTAGCGGGGGGGCCGGACAAGAGACCCAGTACTTC
CASSDGTSGGAGQETQYF
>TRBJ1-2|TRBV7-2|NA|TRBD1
TGTGCCAGCAGCCCCGGGACAGGGAACGGCTACACCTTC
CASSPGTGNGYTF
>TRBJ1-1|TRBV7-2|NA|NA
TGTGCCAGCAGAAGACAGAACACTGAAGCTTTCTTT
CASRRQNTEAFF
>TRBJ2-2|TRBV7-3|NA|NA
TGTGCCAGCAGGCGAGGCGGGGTAAACACCGGGGAGCTGTTTTTT
CASRRGGVNTGELFF
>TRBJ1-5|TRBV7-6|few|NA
TGTGCCAGCAGCTTAGGCTCAGGGTGGGGTCAGCCCCAGCATTTT
CASSLGSGWGQPQHF
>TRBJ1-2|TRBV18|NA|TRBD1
TGTGCCAGCTCACCCTGGACGGGATCTGGACAGGGTAACTATGGCTACACCTTC
CASSPWTGSGQGNYGYTF
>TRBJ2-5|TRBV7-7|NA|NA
TGTGCCAGCAGCACGTTTAGGGGACAAGAGACCCAGTACTTC
CASSTFRGQETQYF
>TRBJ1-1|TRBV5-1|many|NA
TGCGCCAGCAGCTTGGCCGGGGGGCTAGGGACTGAAGCTTTCTTT
CASSLAGGLGTEAFF